The 17 T cell receptor beta chains reported below all come from one sample, sequenced in a study of human T cells and chemical hapten exposure. Time point specified: patch test 1, 2 weeks after DPC sensitization. Treatment here: therapeutic diphenylcyclopropenone sensitization with weekly scalp DPC. From the RACE reads, TCRdb called clonotypes with MiXCR, one entry per CDR3 protein. The table includes 380,000 or so distinct CDR3 sequences, more than 4.5% detected once. Sequenced material: whole blood, taken in connection with sensitization to the hapten diphenylcyclopropenone (DPC). The receptors come from a woman between 45 and 60 years old with alopecia areata. Some clones in this sample may be carry-over from other donors' samples.

This clonotype was counted ten times or more. The CDR3 DNA reads as TGTGCCAGCAGCTTAGGGGCCACCAGCGGCATTCAGTACTTC. Protein sequence: CASSLGATSGIQYF. The V gene is TRBV11-3, the J gene TRBJ2-4; D might be TRBD2 (5 bases). Trimming left V 1 base short and J 9 bases short, with 13 bases between. Germline CDR1 SGHNT, CDR2 YENEEA. This CDR3 has 14 amino acids.

This chain connects TRBV10-1 to TRBJ1-1; TRBD1 matches 8 bases. V shed 3 bases, J shed 5 bases, and the junction held 11 bases outside the gene matches. In germline, CDR1 is WNHNN, CDR2 SYGVQD (reference sequence). The CDR3 has 16 residues. The CDR3 sequence is CASSENPGGLSTEAFF. The CDR3 bases are TGCGCCAGCAGTGAAAATCCAGGGGGCCTGTCGACTGAAGCTTTCTTT.

The sample holds a few counts of this clonotype. This chain uses TRBV29-1 with TRBJ2-3, with 7 bases aligning to TRBD2. V gave up 1 base and J gave up 3 bases; unmatched junction bases: 4. The germline V gene has CDR1 SQVTM and CDR2 ANQGSEA. The CDR3 consists of 14 residues. CDR3: CSVEGTSETDTQYF. The CDR3 region has the DNA TGCAGCGTTGAAGGAACTAGCGAAACAGATACGCAGTATTTT.

The chain links TRBV29-1 to TRBJ1-5; D is possibly TRBD1 (5 bases). This CDR3 has 12 residues. Trimming removed 3 bases at V and 7 bases at J, with 10 bases between. Per germline, CDR1 SQVTM and CDR2 ANQGSEA. CDR3 nucleotide sequence: TGCAGCGTTGAGTGGGGGAAACAGCCCCAGCATTTT. This codes for CSVEWGKQPQHF.

The V and J genes are TRBV7-9 and TRBJ2-3; weak D call: TRBD2 (6 bases). Trimming shortened V by 4 bases and J by 1 base, and 9 bases separated the two germline ends. Germline CDR1 is SEHNR and CDR2 is FQNEAQ (reference sequence). The CDR3 consists of 14 residues. The CDR3 is CASSCERGTDTQYF. DNA of the CDR3: TGTGCCAGCAGCTGTGAGCGGGGCACAGATACGCAGTATTTT.

This clonotype was detected many times. The CDR3 loop is CASSSFGDRRTRDTQYF. Here the CDR3 DNA reads TGTGCCAGCAGCTCTTTCGGAGACAGGAGGACCCGAGATACGCAGTATTTT. The chain carries TRBV7-9 and TRBJ2-3; D may be TRBD1 (6 bases). Germline V lookup: CDR1 SEHNR, CDR2 FQNEAQ (reference sequence). With 4 bases removed from V and 5 bases from J, the gap between germline ends came to 22 bases. This CDR3 contains 17 residues.

This clonotype was seen only a few times. The J gene is TRBJ2-5, the V gene TRBV30, with D possibly matching TRBD1 (6 bases). Germline V gene lookup returns CDR1 GTSNPN and CDR2 SVGIG (reference sequence). V shed 0 bases and J shed 3 bases, with 8 bases lying between them. The CDR3 loop spans 13 amino acids. The DNA for the CDR3 is TGTGCCTGGAGTGTTAAGGGGGAAGAGACCCAGTACTTC. Translation: CAWSVKGEETQYF.

Many counts were recorded for this clonotype. The chain recombines TRBV6-2 or TRBV6-3 with TRBJ2-1; 8 nucleotides line up with TRBD2. V lost 6 bases and J lost 8; bases outside the gene matches: 12. Germline V lookup: CDR1 MNHEY, CDR2 SVGEGT. The CDR3 is 15 residues long. In DNA form, the CDR3 reads TGTGCCAGCAGCCCCCTAAGCGGGAGAACGGATGAGCAGTTCTTC. Translation: CASSPLSGRTDEQFF.

This clonotype was detected only a few times. The chain links TRBV5-4 to TRBJ2-5; D gene uncertain. Trimming cost V 1 base and J 6 bases, with 10 bases left between them. The CDR3 runs 13 residues. Germline CDR1 is SGHNT and CDR2 is YYREEE (reference sequence). The CDR3 sequence is CASSLLRTKTQYF. The CDR3 nucleotides are TGTGCCAGCAGCTTGCTACGGACGAAGACCCAGTACTTC.

This clonotype occurred once. A single base separates this from a much larger clone, so it may be a read error. The chain joins TRBV18 to TRBJ2-1; TRBD2 agrees at 7 bases. Germline CDR1 KGHSH, CDR2 LQKENI. The junction had 5 bases not matched to a gene; V was cut back by 3 bases and J by 0 bases. The CDR3 covers 16 residues. The CDR3 region has the DNA TGTGCCAGCTCACCCGATGGCGGGAGCTCCTACAATGAGCAGTTCTTC. This codes for CASSPDGGSSYNEQFF.

This clonotype was detected many times. The chain couples TRBV20-1 to TRBJ2-2, with D perhaps TRBD1 (6 bases). V lost 0 bases and J lost 7, with 15 bases in between. This CDR3 contains 15 residues. Per the germline V gene, CDR1 is DFQATT and CDR2 is SNEGSKA (reference sequence). DNA of the CDR3: TGCAGTGCTAGAGATGGTGGAACAGGGAACGGGGAGCTGTTTTTT. This gives the protein CSARDGGTGNGELFF.

This clonotype was counted only a few times. The V gene is TRBV20-1, the J gene TRBJ2-3; 7 bases align to TRBD2. Germline V gene data show CDR1 as DFQATT and CDR2 as SNEGSKA (reference sequence). Trimming at V came to 4 bases and at J to 4 bases, leaving 8 bases not matched to a gene. The CDR3 consists of 14 residues. The CDR3 loop is CSATGLVSADTQYF. The CDR3 region has the DNA TGCAGTGCTACCGGACTAGTTTCCGCAGATACGCAGTATTTT.

At least ten counts were recorded for this clonotype. This chain connects TRBV4-3 to TRBJ2-3; unclear D gene. Trimming removed 0 bases at V and 3 bases at J, with 13 bases between. The CDR3 is 16 residues long. Germline CDR1 and CDR2: LGHNA and YSLEER. CDR3 in amino acids: CASSQDFLAATDTQYF. The DNA for the CDR3 is TGCGCCAGCAGCCAAGATTTCCTGGCCGCAACAGATACGCAGTATTTT.

V is TRBV11-2 and J is TRBJ2-6; TRBD2 matches at 7 bases. Germline V lookup: CDR1 SGHAT, CDR2 FQNNGV. This CDR3 contains 16 residues. The J segment lost 4 bases and the V segment lost 5 bases, leaving 8 bases of the junction unmatched. Here the CDR3 reads CASSPREGSGANVLTF. The CDR3 DNA is TGTGCCAGCAGCCCGAGGGAGGGGTCGGGGGCCAACGTCCTGACTTTC.

The V call is TRBV21-1, the J call TRBJ2-5; TRBD1 is the table's D call, not checked against the DNA. TRBV21-1 is an annotated pseudogene. The CDR3 totals 14 residues. In DNA form, the CDR3 reads TGTGCCAGCAGCAAAGTATCCGGGTCCGAGACCCAGTACTTC. Amino acids: CASSKVSGSETQYF.

This clonotype has a count of ten or more. This chain joins TRBV4-1 and TRBJ2-7; no definite D call. The CDR3 runs 14 residues. V was shortened by 0 bases and J by 7 bases, with 13 bases between the two germline ends. CDR1 is MGHRA, CDR2 YSYEKL, per germline. Here the CDR3 DNA reads TGCGCCAGCAGCCAAGACTCGGCCCGAAGGGAGCAGTACTTC. It yields the protein CASSQDSARREQYF.

At least ten counts were recorded for this clonotype. J is TRBJ2-2 and V is TRBV20-1; tentatively, D is TRBD2 (6 bases). Germline V gene sequence: CDR1 DFQATT, CDR2 SNEGSKA (reference sequence). V lost 4 bases to trimming and J lost 5 bases, with 14 bases between them. CDR3 size: 14 residues. CDR3 nucleotide sequence: TGCAGTGCTACATCCGGGAGTCAGACCGGGGAGCTGTTTTTT. Protein: CSATSGSQTGELFF.